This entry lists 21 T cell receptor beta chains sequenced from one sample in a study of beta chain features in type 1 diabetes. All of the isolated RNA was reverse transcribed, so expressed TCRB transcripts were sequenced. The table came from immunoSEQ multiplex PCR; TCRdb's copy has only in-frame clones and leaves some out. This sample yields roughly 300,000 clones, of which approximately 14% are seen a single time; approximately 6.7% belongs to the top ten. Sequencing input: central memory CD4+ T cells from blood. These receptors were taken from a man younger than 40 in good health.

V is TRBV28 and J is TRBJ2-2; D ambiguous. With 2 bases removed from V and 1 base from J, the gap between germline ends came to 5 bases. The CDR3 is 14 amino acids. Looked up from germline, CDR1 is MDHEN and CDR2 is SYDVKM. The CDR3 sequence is CASSLMVNTGELFF. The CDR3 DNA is TGTGCCAGCAGTTTAATGGTGAACACCGGGGAGCTGTTTTTT.

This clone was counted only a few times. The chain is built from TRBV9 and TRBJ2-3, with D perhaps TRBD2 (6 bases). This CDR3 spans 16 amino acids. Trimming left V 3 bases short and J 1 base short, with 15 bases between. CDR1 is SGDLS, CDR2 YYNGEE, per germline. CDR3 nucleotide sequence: TGTGCCAGCAGCGCTCAGGTCGGGGGTGGCACAGATACGCAGTATTTT. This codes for CASSAQVGGGTDTQYF. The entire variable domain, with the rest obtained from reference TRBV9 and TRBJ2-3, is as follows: DSGVTQTPKHLITATGQRVTLRCSPRSGDLSVYWYQQSLDQGLQFLIQYYNGEERAKGNILERFSAQQFPDLHSELNLSSLELGDSALYFCASSAQVGGGTDTQYFGPGTRLTVL.

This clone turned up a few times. CDR3 sequence reads: CASSVPPKLAGANEQFF. In DNA form, the CDR3 reads TGTGCCAGCAGTGTTCCCCCCAAACTAGCGGGAGCCAATGAGCAGTTCTTC. The gene calls are TRBV2 and TRBJ2-1; 11 nucleotides align to TRBD2. V gave up 4 bases and J gave up 6 bases; unmatched junction bases: 11. Per germline, CDR1 SNHLY and CDR2 FYNNEI. The CDR3 has 17 residues.

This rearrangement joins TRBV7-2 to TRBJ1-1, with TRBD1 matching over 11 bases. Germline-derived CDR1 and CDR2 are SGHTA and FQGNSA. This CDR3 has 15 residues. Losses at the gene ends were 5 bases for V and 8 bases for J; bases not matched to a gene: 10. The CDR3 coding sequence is TGTGCCAGCAGCCCTACCCGGACAGGGGGCGACGAAGCTTTCTTT. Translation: CASSPTRTGGDEAFF.

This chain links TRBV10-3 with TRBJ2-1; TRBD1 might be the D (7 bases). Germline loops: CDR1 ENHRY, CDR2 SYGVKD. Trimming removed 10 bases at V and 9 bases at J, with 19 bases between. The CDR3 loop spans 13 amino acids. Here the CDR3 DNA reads TGTGCCAGCAGGGGGGAAGGGGGCGGTGAGCAGTTCTTC. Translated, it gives CASRGEGGGEQFF.

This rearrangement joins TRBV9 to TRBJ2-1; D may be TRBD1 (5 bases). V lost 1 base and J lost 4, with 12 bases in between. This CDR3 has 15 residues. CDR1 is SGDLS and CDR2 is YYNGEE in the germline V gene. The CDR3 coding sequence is TGTGCCAGCAGCGTATTAGGGGCTTTGTACAATGAGCAGTTCTTC. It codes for CASSVLGALYNEQFF. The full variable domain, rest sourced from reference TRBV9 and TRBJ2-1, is DSGVTQTPKHLITATGQRVTLRCSPRSGDLSVYWYQQSLDQGLQFLIQYYNGEERAKGNILERFSAQQFPDLHSELNLSSLELGDSALYFCASSVLGALYNEQFFGPGTRLTVL.

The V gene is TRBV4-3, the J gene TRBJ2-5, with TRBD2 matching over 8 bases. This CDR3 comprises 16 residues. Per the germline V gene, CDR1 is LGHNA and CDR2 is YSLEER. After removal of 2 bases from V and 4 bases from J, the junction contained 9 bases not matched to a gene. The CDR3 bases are TGCGCCAGCAGCCAAACTCCGGGACTAGTGGTAGAGACCCAGTACTTC. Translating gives CASSQTPGLVVETQYF.

The CDR3 nucleotides read TGTGCCAGTTTCACAGGGAGTAGAACTGAAGCTTTCTTT. Protein sequence: CASFTGSRTEAFF. The rearrangement uses TRBV19 and TRBJ1-1, with D maybe TRBD1 (6 bases). This CDR3 is 13 amino acids long. V lost 8 bases and J 5 bases, leaving 15 bases between the germline ends. Looked up from germline, CDR1 is LNHDA and CDR2 is SQIVND (reference sequence).

The CDR3 coding sequence is TGTGCCAGCAGCCAAGATCTTGCAGCGGGGAACACAGATACGCAGTATTTT. It is translated as CASSQDLAAGNTDTQYF. The rearrangement joins TRBV4-2 to TRBJ2-3, with TRBD2 matching 7 bases. The CDR3 totals 17 residues. Germline V CDR1 and CDR2: LGHNA, YNFKEQ. V shed 0 bases and J 2 bases; nucleotides not matched to a gene: 8.

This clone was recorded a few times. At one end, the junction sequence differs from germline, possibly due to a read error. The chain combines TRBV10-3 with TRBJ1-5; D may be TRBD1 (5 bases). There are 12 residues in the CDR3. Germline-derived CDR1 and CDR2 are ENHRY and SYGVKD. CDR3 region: CASSSGGQPQHF. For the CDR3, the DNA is TGTGCCAGCAGTTCGGGGGGACAGCCCCAGCATTTT.

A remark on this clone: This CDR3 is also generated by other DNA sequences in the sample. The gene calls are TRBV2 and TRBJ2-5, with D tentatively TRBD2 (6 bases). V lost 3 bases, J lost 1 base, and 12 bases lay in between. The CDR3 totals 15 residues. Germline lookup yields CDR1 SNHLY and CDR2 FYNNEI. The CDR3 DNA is TGTGCCAGCAGTGACGTCGGGGGTTTCCAAGAGACCCAGTACTTC. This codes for CASSDVGGFQETQYF.

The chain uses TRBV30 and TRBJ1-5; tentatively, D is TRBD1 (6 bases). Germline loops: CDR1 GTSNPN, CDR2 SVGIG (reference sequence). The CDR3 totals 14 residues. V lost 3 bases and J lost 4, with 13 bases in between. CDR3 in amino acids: CAWRGDQGNQPQHF. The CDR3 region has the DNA TGTGCCTGGAGGGGAGATCAGGGGAATCAGCCCCAGCATTTT.

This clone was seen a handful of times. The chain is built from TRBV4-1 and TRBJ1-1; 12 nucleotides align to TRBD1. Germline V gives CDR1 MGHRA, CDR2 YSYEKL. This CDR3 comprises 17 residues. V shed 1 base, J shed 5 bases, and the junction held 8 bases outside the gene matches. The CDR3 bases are TGCGCCAGCAGCCAAGCCCCACCGGGACAGGGGGCAACTGAAGCTTTCTTT. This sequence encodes CASSQAPPGQGATEAFF.

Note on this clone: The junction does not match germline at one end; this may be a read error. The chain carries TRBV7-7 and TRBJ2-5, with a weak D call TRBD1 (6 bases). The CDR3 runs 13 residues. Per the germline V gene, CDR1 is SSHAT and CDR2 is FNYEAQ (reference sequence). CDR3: CASSRLTGETQYF. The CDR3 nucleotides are TGCGCCAGCAGCCGCTTGACAGGAGAGACCCAGTACTTC.

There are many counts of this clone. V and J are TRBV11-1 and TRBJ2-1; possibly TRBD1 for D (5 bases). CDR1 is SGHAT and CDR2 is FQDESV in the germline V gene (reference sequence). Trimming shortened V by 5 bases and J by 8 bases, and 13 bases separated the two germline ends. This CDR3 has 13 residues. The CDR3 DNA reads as TGTGCCAGCAGCGGCAATTTAGGGGATGAGCAGTTCTTC. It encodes CASSGNLGDEQFF.

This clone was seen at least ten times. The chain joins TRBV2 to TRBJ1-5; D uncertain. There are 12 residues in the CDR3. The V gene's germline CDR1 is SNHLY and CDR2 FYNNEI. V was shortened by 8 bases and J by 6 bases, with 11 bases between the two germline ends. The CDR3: CASRFGFQPQHF. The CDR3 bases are TGTGCCAGCCGCTTTGGGTTTCAGCCCCAGCATTTT. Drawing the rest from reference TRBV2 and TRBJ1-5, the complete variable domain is EPEVTQTPSHQVTQMGQEVILRCVPISNHLYFYWYRQILGQKVEFLVSFYNNEISEKSEIFDDQFSVERPDGSNFTLKIRSTKLEDSAMYFCASRFGFQPQHFGDGTRLSIL.

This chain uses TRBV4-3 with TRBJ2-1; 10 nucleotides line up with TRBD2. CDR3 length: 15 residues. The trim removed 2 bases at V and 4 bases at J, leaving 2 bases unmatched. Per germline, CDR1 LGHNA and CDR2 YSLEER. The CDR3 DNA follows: TGCGCCAGCAGCCAATCTAGCGGGGGTTACAATGAGCAGTTCTTC. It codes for CASSQSSGGYNEQFF.

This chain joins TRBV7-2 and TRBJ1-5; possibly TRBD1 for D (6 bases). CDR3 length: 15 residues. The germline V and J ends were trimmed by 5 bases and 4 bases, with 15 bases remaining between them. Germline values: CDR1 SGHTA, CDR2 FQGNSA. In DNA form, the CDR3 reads TGTGCCAGCAGCCAGCGGGGGCCGGGTAATCAGCCCCAGCATTTT. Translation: CASSQRGPGNQPQHF. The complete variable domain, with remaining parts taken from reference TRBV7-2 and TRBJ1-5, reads GAGVSQSPSNKVTEKGKDVELRCDPISGHTALYWYRQSLGQGLEFLIYFQGNSAPDKSGLPSDRFSAERTGGSVSTLTIQRTQQEDSAVYLCASSQRGPGNQPQHFGDGTRLSIL.

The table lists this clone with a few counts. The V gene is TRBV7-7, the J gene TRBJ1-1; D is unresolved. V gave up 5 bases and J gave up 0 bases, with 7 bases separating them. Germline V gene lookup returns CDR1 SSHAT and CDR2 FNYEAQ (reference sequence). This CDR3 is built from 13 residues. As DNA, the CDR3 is TGTGCCAGCAGCGTCCGTATGAACACTGAAGCTTTCTTT. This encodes CASSVRMNTEAFF.

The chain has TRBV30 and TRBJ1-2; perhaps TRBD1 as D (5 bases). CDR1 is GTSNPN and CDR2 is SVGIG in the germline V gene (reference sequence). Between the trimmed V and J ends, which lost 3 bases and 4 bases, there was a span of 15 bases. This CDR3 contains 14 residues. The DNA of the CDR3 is TGTGCCTGGAGAATAATCAGGGACCCCTATGGCTACACCTTC. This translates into CAWRIIRDPYGYTF. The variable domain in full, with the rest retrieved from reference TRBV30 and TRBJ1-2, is SQTIHQWPATLVQPVGSPLSLECTVEGTSNPNLYWYRQAAGRGLQLLFYSVGIGQISSEVPQNLSASRPQDRQFILSSKKLLLSDSGFYLCAWRIIRDPYGYTFGSGTRLTVV.

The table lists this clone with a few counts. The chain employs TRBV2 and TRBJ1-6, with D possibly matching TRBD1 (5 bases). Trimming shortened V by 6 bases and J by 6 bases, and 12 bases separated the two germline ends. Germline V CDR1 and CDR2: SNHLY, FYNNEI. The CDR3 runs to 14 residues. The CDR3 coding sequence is TGTGCCAGCAGGAGCTCTGGGACTAATTCACCCCTCCACTTT. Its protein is CASRSSGTNSPLHF.